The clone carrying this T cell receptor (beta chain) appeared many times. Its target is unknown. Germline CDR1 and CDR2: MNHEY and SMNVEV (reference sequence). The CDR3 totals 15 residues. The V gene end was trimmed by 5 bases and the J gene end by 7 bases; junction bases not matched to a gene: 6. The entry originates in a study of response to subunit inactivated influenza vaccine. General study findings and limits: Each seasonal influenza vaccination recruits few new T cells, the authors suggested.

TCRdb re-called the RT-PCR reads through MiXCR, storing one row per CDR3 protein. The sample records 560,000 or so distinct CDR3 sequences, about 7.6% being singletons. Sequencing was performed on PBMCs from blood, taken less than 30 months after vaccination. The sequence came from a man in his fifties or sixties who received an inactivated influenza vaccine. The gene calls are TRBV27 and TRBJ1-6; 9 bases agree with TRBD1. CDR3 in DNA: TGTGCCAGCAGTGACCCGACAGGGGGGAATTCACCCCTCCACTTT. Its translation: CASSDPTGGNSPLHF.